Reported below is one T cell receptor (beta chain). The CDR3 is 12 residues long. CDR1 is MRHNA and CDR2 is SNTAGT in the germline V gene. In the study's own analysis: Amplification of reference gene primers provided the estimated nucleated cell counts. Here immunoSEQ multiplex PCR was the method, and the copy in TCRdb shows in-frame clones only, minus some. Clone size and V and J calls were adopted from that table, with D and trimming inferred from the DNA. This repertoire shows over 200,000 clones, about 85% found once; its top ten account for 0.55% to 0.75%. These data are taken from a study of blood T cell repertoires in COVID-19. Whole-study context: The United States, Italy and Spain provided the acute and convalescent COVID-19 samples. T cells, B-cell-depleted T cells, or PBMCs supplied cDNA or gDNA.

Input material: peripheral blood. The chain couples TRBV6-4 to TRBJ2-7; D is ambiguous. The sequence was obtained from a man between 35 and 55 years old with acute or convalescent COVID-19. The CDR3 nucleotides read TGTGACGTACACATACAGAATCAGGAGCAGTACTTC. Encoded protein: CDVHIQNQEQYF.